This T cell receptor (beta chain) was sequenced for a study of blood T cell repertoires in COVID-19. Across the whole study: T cells, B-cell-depleted T cells, or PBMCs supplied cDNA or gDNA.

Method: immunoSEQ multiplex PCR; TCRdb's copy keeps in-frame clones and lacks some. The sample shows about 150,000 clones, over 60% of them seen only once. The CDR3 is 15 amino acids. The germline gives CDR1 ENHRY, CDR2 SYGVKD. V was cut by 6 bases and J by 2 bases, with 17 bases left in between. The sample comprised peripheral blood. The TCR comes from a woman aged 80 or over with acute or convalescent COVID-19. The chain couples TRBV10-3 to TRBJ2-7, with D possibly TRBD1 on 6 matching bases. The CDR3, as DNA: TGTGCCATCAGCCACAGGGAGAGTGGCACCTACGAGCAGTACTTC. Its protein is CAISHRESGTYEQYF.